This T cell receptor beta chain was recorded in a study of blood T cell repertoires in COVID-19. Across the study: COVID-19 samples, acute and convalescent, were from the United States, Italy and Spain. Sources were T cells, B-cell-depleted T cells, or PBMCs; the material itself was cDNA or gDNA.

In the original processing: By means of reference gene primer amplification, nucleated cell counts were estimated. TCRdb's copy holds only in-frame clones and misses some; the assay was immunoSEQ multiplex PCR. V, J and clone size derive from that table, while D and trimming were established from the DNA sequence. Counted here are about 95,000 clones, more than 80% occurring once; the ten biggest clones make up more than 20%. What was sequenced was peripheral blood. This TCR derives from a human donor in a cohort sampled during active COVID-19.

The chain's CDR3 is CASSQLGQGARSPLHTQYF. The CDR3 DNA follows: TGTGCCAGCAGCCAACTTGGACAGGGGGCCCGATCTCCCCTTCATACGCAGTATTTT. The rearrangement joins TRBV3-1 (or the pseudogene TRBV3-2) to TRBJ2-3; 11 nucleotides align to TRBD1. The CDR3 totals 19 residues. Per the germline V gene, CDR1 is LGHDT and CDR2 is YNNKEL (reference sequence). J was trimmed by 7 bases and V by 2 bases; bases with no gene match: 17.